This T cell receptor (beta chain) was documented in a study of T cells after yellow fever vaccination. Study conclusions and caveats: Repertoires obtained by FACS sorting could include abundant clonotypes that entered as contaminants from the bulk population.

This clonotype turned up a few times. The target antigen is unknown. Universal primer sites and UMIs were introduced during 5'RACE template-switching synthesis of TCR cDNA. TCRdb processed the 5' RACE reads anew with MiXCR; each CDR3 protein has one entry. The data hold 300,000 or so distinct CDR3 sequences, with roughly 9% observed a single time. This TCR derives from a man aged 18 to 30 who received the YFV17D yellow fever vaccine. This material consisted of CD4+ T cells sorted from PBMCs, taken 5 days after the yellow fever booster vaccination.

The CDR3 bases are TGTGCCAGCAGCCAAGATGAGAGGGGGAGAGAGCAGTACTTC. Its translation: CASSQDERGREQYF. The chain joins TRBV4-2 to TRBJ2-7; D perhaps matches TRBD1 (6 bases). The ends were cut back, 0 bases at V and 7 bases at J, with 13 bases in the middle. Germline CDR1 reads LGHNA; CDR2 reads YNFKEQ. The CDR3 covers 14 residues.